Listed below are T cell receptor beta chains from one sample, sequenced in a study of graft-versus-host responses after intestinal transplantation. Data came from immunoSEQ multiplex PCR; TCRdb stores just in-frame clones and leaves some out. Of approximately 37,000 clones listed, approximately 93% are singletons. The specimen was PBMCs, collected approximately 100 weeks after intestinal transplantation. The origin of the receptors is a human patient who received an intestinal transplant, so some T cells may come from the graft donor. The CDR3 runs from the conserved cysteine through the conserved F or W. Fields, in order: clone size, D gene, J gene, V gene, CDR3 protein, CDR3 DNA. The D gene is left open where the match is weak. For some rows the clone size is stated as once, few or many, or as a class when expanded; others skip it.

. . TRBJ1-6 TRBV9 CASSTAFGNSPLHF TGTGCCAGCAGCACAGCCTTTGGGAATTCACCCCTCCACTTT
. . TRBJ2-7 TRBV2 CASREGPVGNYEQYF TGTGCCAGCAGAGAGGGCCCCGTGGGGAACTACGAGCAGTACTTC
. TRBD1 TRBJ2-7 TRBV4-2 CASSLPYGTVYEQYF TGTGCCAGCAGCCTCCCTTACGGGACAGTCTACGAGCAGTACTTC
. . TRBJ2-7 TRBV9 CASSVSGTAPEQYF TGTGCCAGCAGCGTATCCGGGACGGCCCCTGAGCAGTACTTC
. . TRBJ2-3 TRBV11-2 CASSSGGGGVADTQYF TGTGCCAGCAGCTCCGGTGGGGGTGGGGTGGCGGATACGCAGTATTTT
. . TRBJ1-2 TRBV28 CASSLTRSANYGYTF TGTGCCAGCAGTTTAACCCGTTCGGCTAACTATGGCTACACCTTC
. . TRBJ1-2 TRBV5-1 CASSLGPAYGYTF TGCGCCAGCAGCTTGGGGCCAGCTTATGGCTACACCTTC
few . TRBJ1-6 TRBV9 CASSVGGGRDTLHF TGTGCCAGCAGCGTAGGTGGGGGCCGGGACACCCTCCACTTT
once TRBD1 TRBJ1-4 TRBV5-1 CASSLEGQNNEKLFF TGCGCCAGCAGCTTGGAGGGACAGAATAATGAAAAACTGTTTTTT
. . TRBJ1-4 TRBV13 CASTKDRNGEKLFF TGTGCCAGCACCAAAGACCGAAATGGGGAAAAACTGTTTTTT
. TRBD2 TRBJ2-7 TRBV9 CASSVGVPGTSGTPAYEQYF TGTGCCAGCAGCGTAGGAGTCCCCGGGACTAGCGGGACGCCTGCATACGAGCAGTACTTC
once . TRBJ2-3 TRBV19 CASSEDRRTDTQYF TGTGCCAGTAGTGAAGACAGGCGCACAGATACGCAGTATTTT
. . TRBJ2-3 TRBV2 CASSLVRTDTQYF TGTGCCAGCAGCTTAGTCAGGACAGATACGCAGTATTTT
. TRBD1 TRBJ2-5 TRBV6-1 CASRGPGQLKTQYF TGTGCCAGCAGGGGCCCGGGACAGTTGAAGACCCAGTACTTC
. TRBD1 TRBJ1-1 TRBV6-5 CASSYSPTGGTEAFF TGTGCCAGCAGTTACTCTCCGACAGGGGGGACTGAAGCTTTCTTT
. TRBD2 TRBJ2-1 TRBV11-2 CASSLEGTSGRARYYNEQFF TGTGCCAGCAGCTTAGAGGGGACTAGCGGGAGGGCCAGGTACTACAATGAGCAGTTCTTC
. . TRBJ2-6 TRBV9 CASSVQGRSGANVLTF TGTGCCAGCAGCGTACAGGGACGGTCTGGGGCCAACGTCCTGACTTTC
few . TRBJ1-5 TRBV7-3 CASLNPGRGGNQPQHF TGTGCCAGCTTAAACCCGGGGAGGGGTGGCAATCAGCCCCAGCATTTT
. TRBD2 TRBJ2-5 TRBV9 CASSVGKAGGPEETQYF TGTGCCAGCAGCGTAGGTAAAGCGGGAGGGCCGGAGGAGACCCAGTACTTC
. . TRBJ1-1 TRBV6-1 CASSVGTEAFF TGTGCCAGCAGTGTTGGCACTGAAGCTTTCTTT
. . TRBJ1-1 TRBV6-1 CASSSNRETEAFF TGTGCCAGCAGTTCCAACAGAGAGACTGAAGCTTTCTTT
. . TRBJ1-3 TRBV7-9 CASSQRAGGNTIYF TGTGCCAGCAGCCAGCGGGCGGGTGGAAACACCATATATTTT
. . TRBJ1-1 TRBV6-5 CASSYREGTEAFF TGTGCCAGCAGTTACAGGGAGGGGACTGAAGCTTTCTTT
. TRBD2 TRBJ2-5 TRBV29-1 CSVDPSGSLSGTQYF TGCAGCGTTGATCCTAGCGGGAGTCTTAGCGGGACCCAGTACTTC
. . TRBJ2-1 TRBV6-5 CASVLRGNNEQFF TGTGCCAGCGTCTTACGGGGCAACAATGAGCAGTTCTTC
once . TRBJ2-2 TRBV6-1 CASSAPRELFF TGTGCCAGCAGTGCCCCCCGGGAGCTGTTTTTT
. . TRBJ1-2 TRBV5-1 CASSMNDRILDGYTF TGCGCCAGCAGCATGAACGACAGGATCCTTGATGGCTACACCTTC
once TRBD1 TRBJ2-7 TRBV7-6 CASSSQTGGYEQYF TGTGCCAGCAGCTCGCAGACAGGGGGCTACGAGCAGTACTTC
. . TRBJ2-3 TRBV10-2 CASSEWGTLNWYF TGCGCCAGCAGTGAGTGGGGTACCTTAAACTGGTATTTT
. . TRBJ1-6 TRBV6-1 CASSGEANSPLHF TGTGCCAGCAGCGGCGAGGCGAATTCACCCCTCCACTTT
once TRBD2 TRBJ2-1 TRBV5-4 CASSLEASGLNEQFF TGTGCCAGCAGCTTGGAGGCTAGCGGGCTCAATGAGCAGTTCTTC
. . TRBJ1-1 TRBV6-6 CASRAPVNTEAFF TGTGCCAGCAGGGCCCCCGTGAACACTGAAGCTTTCTTT
. . TRBJ2-7 TRBV11-2 CASSFKGTYEQYF TGTGCCAGCAGCTTTAAGGGGACCTACGAGCAGTACTTC
. TRBD2 TRBJ2-7 TRBV30 CAWNPPGTRGVREQYF TGTGCCTGGAACCCGCCCGGGACTAGGGGGGTTAGGGAGCAGTACTTC
. . TRBJ2-7 TRBV13 CASSPTRGEQYF TGTGCCAGCAGCCCGACTCGGGGCGAGCAGTACTTC
. . TRBJ2-7 TRBV10-1 CASKGIFYEQYF TGCGCCAGCAAGGGGATTTTCTACGAGCAGTACTTC
. . TRBJ2-7 TRBV4-2 CASSQVQDSSYEQYF TGTGCCAGCAGCCAAGTACAGGATAGCTCCTACGAGCAGTACTTC
. TRBD1 TRBJ1-4 TRBV4-1 CASSQYRGHEKLFF TGCGCCAGCAGCCAATACAGGGGGCACGAAAAACTGTTTTTT
once . TRBJ1-6 TRBV27 CASRGRPDHAGSPLHF TGTGCCAGCAGGGGCAGGCCGGACCATGCTGGTTCACCCCTCCACTTT
. . TRBJ1-2 TRBV5-6 CASSPVGGDANYGYTF TGTGCCAGCAGCCCCGTCGGAGGGGATGCTAACTATGGCTACACCTTC
once TRBD2 TRBJ2-1 TRBV7-2 CASSLGVAGGLNEQFF TGTGCCAGCAGCTTAGGTGTAGCGGGGGGGCTAAATGAGCAGTTCTTC
. TRBD1 TRBJ2-7 TRBV10-3 CAIVVGGPWWEQYF TGTGCCATTGTGGTAGGGGGCCCCTGGTGGGAGCAGTACTTC
. . TRBJ2-1 TRBV29-1 CSVEMVGSPGNEQFF TGCAGCGTTGAAATGGTGGGAAGTCCCGGCAATGAGCAGTTCTTC
. TRBD1 TRBJ1-2 TRBV5-6 CASSEGQGAIYGYTF TGTGCCAGCAGCGAGGGACAGGGGGCCATCTATGGCTACACCTTC
few TRBD1 TRBJ1-6 TRBV5-5 CASSSRQGRSPLHF TGTGCCAGCAGCTCGCGACAGGGGCGGTCACCCCTCCACTTT
. . TRBJ2-4 TRBV5-1 CASSLGRTLAKNIQYF TGCGCCAGCAGCTTGGGGCGGACACTAGCCAAAAACATTCAGTACTTC
. TRBD2 TRBJ2-1 TRBV14 CASSQISLAGDFNEQFF TGTGCCAGCAGCCAAATAAGCCTAGCGGGGGACTTCAATGAGCAGTTCTTC
. . TRBJ1-5 TRBV19 CASSIVGGAGQPQHF TGTGCCAGTAGTATAGTAGGAGGGGCGGGTCAGCCCCAGCATTTT
few . TRBJ2-1 TRBV13 CASSLTGRSYNEQFF TGTGCCAGCAGCCTTACAGGGAGGTCCTACAATGAGCAGTTCTTC
once . TRBJ2-1 TRBV7-9 CASSLVARPGALNNEQFF TGTGCCAGCAGCTTAGTTGCTAGGCCAGGCGCCCTTAACAATGAGCAGTTCTTC
. . TRBJ1-6 TRBV7-9 CASSFIPAWVGDNSPLHF TGTGCCAGCAGCTTCATCCCTGCCTGGGTAGGCGATAATTCACCCCTCCACTTT
once . TRBJ2-7 TRBV6-6 CASSYGGFNYEQYF TGTGCCAGCAGTTACGGCGGGTTTAATTACGAGCAGTACTTC
few . TRBJ1-2 TRBV10-3 CAISGQIEGGYTF TGTGCCATCAGCGGACAGATTGAGGGGGGCTACACCTTC
. . TRBJ2-7 TRBV6-5 CASSGNRYEQYF TGTGCCAGCAGTGGTAACAGGTACGAGCAGTACTTC
. . TRBJ2-5 TRBV19 CATLGPPRETQYF TGTGCCACTTTAGGGCCGCCAAGGGAGACCCAGTACTTC
. . TRBJ2-5 TRBV9 CASSVGGVLSETQYF TGTGCCAGCAGCGTAGGGGGGGTGCTCTCGGAGACCCAGTACTTC
. . TRBJ1-6 TRBV2 CASSEAGGSLVDSPLHF TGTGCCAGCAGTGAAGCGGGGGGCAGTCTGGTGGACTCACCCCTCCACTTT
large . TRBJ1-1 TRBV7-9 CASSRTLEAFF TGTGCCAGCAGCCGTACGCTTGAAGCTTTCTTT
. . TRBJ1-2 TRBV25-1 CASSEYKLNYGYTF TGTGCCAGCAGTGAATATAAACTAAACTATGGCTACACCTTC
few . TRBJ2-5 TRBV7-7 CASSFSGPPSQETQYF TGTGCCAGCAGCTTCTCTGGACCGCCGTCGCAAGAGACCCAGTACTTC